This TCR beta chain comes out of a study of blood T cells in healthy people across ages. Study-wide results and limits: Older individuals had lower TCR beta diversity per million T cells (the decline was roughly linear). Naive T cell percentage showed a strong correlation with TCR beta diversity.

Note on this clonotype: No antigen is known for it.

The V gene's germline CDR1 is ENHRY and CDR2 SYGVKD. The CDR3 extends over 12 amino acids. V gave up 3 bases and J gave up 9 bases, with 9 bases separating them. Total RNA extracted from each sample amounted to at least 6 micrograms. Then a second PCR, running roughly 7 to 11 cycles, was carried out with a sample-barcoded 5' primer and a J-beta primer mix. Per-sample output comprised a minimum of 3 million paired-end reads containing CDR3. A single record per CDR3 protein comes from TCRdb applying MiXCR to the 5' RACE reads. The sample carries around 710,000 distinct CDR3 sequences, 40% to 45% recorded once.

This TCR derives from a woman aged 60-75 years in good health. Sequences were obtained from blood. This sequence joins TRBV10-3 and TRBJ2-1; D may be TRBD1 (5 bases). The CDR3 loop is CAISEGAREQFF. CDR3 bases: TGTGCCATCAGTGAAGGGGCGCGTGAGCAGTTCTTC.